The 30 T cell receptor beta chains below come from one sample, sequenced in a study of T cells after yellow fever vaccination. One entry per CDR3 protein, called by TCRdb with MiXCR from the 5' RACE reads. The profile shows some 500,000 distinct CDR3 sequences, roughly 13% of them singletons. The input for sequencing was PBMCs, taken on the day of the yellow fever booster vaccination. The receptors were sampled from a man in his thirties or forties who received the YFV17D yellow fever vaccine.

The V call is TRBV5-1, the J call TRBJ1-1, with 7 bases lining up with TRBD1. Trimming cost V 1 base and J 0 bases; bases outside gene matches: 6. The CDR3 covers 16 residues. The germline gives CDR1 SGHRS, CDR2 YFSETQ. The CDR3 here is CASSLQPGQLNTEAFF. CDR3 nucleotides: TGCGCCAGCAGCTTGCAACCGGGACAGCTGAACACTGAAGCTTTCTTT.

This clonotype was detected ten times or more. The V and J genes are TRBV18 and TRBJ2-1; D might be TRBD1 (6 bases). CDR3 length: 15 residues. Germline V gene sequence: CDR1 KGHSH, CDR2 LQKENI. V lost 6 bases and J lost 0, with 12 bases in between. The CDR3: CASSRDISSYNEQFF. The DNA for the CDR3 is TGTGCCAGCTCCCGGGACATCAGCTCCTACAATGAGCAGTTCTTC.

CDR3 region: CAISLWDTPSGANVLTF. The CDR3 coding sequence is TGTGCCATCTCTTTATGGGATACACCCTCTGGGGCCAACGTCCTGACTTTC. The chain recombines TRBV7-2 with TRBJ2-6, with D hard to call. Germline V gives CDR1 SGHTA, CDR2 FQGNSA. V was trimmed by 10 bases and J by 0 bases, leaving 19 bases between them. This CDR3 spans 17 amino acids. The variable domain in full, completed from reference TRBV7-2 and TRBJ2-6, reads GAGVSQSPSNKVTEKGKDVELRCDPISGHTALYWYRQSLGQGLEFLIYFQGNSAPDKSGLPSDRFSAERTGGSVSTLTIQRTQQEDSAVYLCAISLWDTPSGANVLTFGAGSRLTVL.

The chain combines TRBV20-1 with TRBJ2-7; TRBD2 matches at 8 bases. Per germline, CDR1 DFQATT and CDR2 SNEGSKA (reference sequence). There are 13 residues in the CDR3. The CDR3 DNA reads as TGCGGGACACTCGGGGGGGAACTTTACGAGCAGTACTTC. Translation: CGTLGGELYEQYF.

This chain joins TRBV12-3 or TRBV12-4 and TRBJ2-7; 7 positions agree with TRBD2. The V and J ends lost 7 bases and 4 bases, in that order; junction bases with no gene match: 13. The CDR3 loop spans 15 amino acids. The CDR3 DNA sequence: TGTGCCAGCACTCCCTCGGGCGGGAGTCGATACGAGCAGTACTTC. This gives the protein CASTPSGGSRYEQYF.

This clonotype was recorded a few times. This sequence joins TRBV12-3 or TRBV12-4 and TRBJ2-1, with D possibly being TRBD2 (5 bases). V lost 6 bases to trimming and J lost 8 bases, with 14 bases between them. This CDR3 region has 13 residues. For the CDR3, the DNA is TGTGCCAGCAGCTACGACTATGGATATGAGCAGTTCTTC. Protein sequence: CASSYDYGYEQFF.

This sequence joins TRBV5-4 and TRBJ2-7; D not resolved. CDR3 length: 14 amino acids. Between the trimmed V and J ends, which lost 2 bases and 0 bases, there was a span of 9 bases. The germline CDR1 and CDR2 sequences are SGHNT and YYREEE (reference sequence). In nucleotides, the CDR3 is TGTGCCAGCAGCTTCGGTCGAGTCTCCTACGAGCAGTACTTC. It is translated as CASSFGRVSYEQYF.

This clonotype was seen once. The chain links TRBV4-2 to TRBJ1-2, with D possibly being TRBD1 (6 bases). The CDR3 contains 16 residues. Trimming shortened V by 1 base and J by 0 bases, and 12 bases separated the two germline ends. Per the germline V gene, CDR1 is LGHNA and CDR2 is YNFKEQ. The CDR3 DNA sequence: TGTGCCAGCAGCCAAGTCTCCCCAGGGGCTAACTATGGCTACACCTTC. It yields the protein CASSQVSPGANYGYTF.

This clonotype was detected only a few times. The chain uses TRBV6-2 or TRBV6-3 and TRBJ2-1; D may match TRBD1 or TRBD2 (6 bases each). The length of the CDR3 is 14 residues. The germline V gene has CDR1 MNHEY and CDR2 SVGEGT. Trimming left V 9 bases short and J 6 bases short, with 18 bases between. This chain's CDR3 is CASTSTRGGNEQFF. The CDR3 DNA reads TGTGCCAGTACCTCGACTAGAGGGGGCAATGAGCAGTTCTTC.

This clonotype turned up a few times. The genes are TRBV10-3 and TRBJ2-7, with no clear D. The V gene's germline CDR1 is ENHRY and CDR2 SYGVKD. V gave up 7 bases and J gave up 4 bases, with 17 bases separating them. The CDR3 spans 14 residues. CDR3 region: CAINPGPIGYEQYF. CDR3 nucleotides: TGTGCCATCAACCCGGGCCCCATAGGTTACGAGCAGTACTTC.

The chain uses TRBV29-1 and TRBJ2-4; D unclear. The CDR3 sequence is 12 residues long. V was cut by 6 bases and J by 7 bases, with 13 bases left in between. Germline CDR1 is SQVTM and CDR2 is ANQGSEA. Here the CDR3 DNA reads TGCAGCGTGGGTGACACCGGGAACATTCAGTACTTC. Residues: CSVGDTGNIQYF.

The J gene is TRBJ1-2, the V gene TRBV29-1; 9 nucleotides line up with TRBD1. This CDR3 has 13 amino acids. CDR1 SQVTM and CDR2 ANQGSEA come from the germline V gene. The junction had 6 bases not matched to a gene; V was cut back by 5 bases and J by 5 bases. As DNA, the CDR3 is TGCAGCGTTTACAGGGGGCATAGGTATGGCTACACCTTC. Translating it yields CSVYRGHRYGYTF.

This clonotype was seen many times. The chain joins TRBV29-1 to TRBJ1-1; 10 bases align to TRBD1. From germline, CDR1 is SQVTM and CDR2 ANQGSEA. J lost 4 bases, V lost 5 bases, and 7 bases had no gene match. The CDR3 consists of 14 residues. The CDR3 nucleotides read TGCAGCGTTTCCCTGCGGGACAGGGGCACTGAAGCTTTCTTT. Translated, it gives CSVSLRDRGTEAFF. Supplemented by reference TRBV29-1 and TRBJ1-1, the full variable domain reads SAVISQKPSRDICQRGTSLTIQCQVDSQVTMMFWYRQQPGQSLTLIATANQGSEATYESGFVIDKFPISRPNLTFSTLTVSNMSPEDSSIYLCSVSLRDRGTEAFFGQGTRLTVV.

This clonotype appeared a few times. The rearrangement links TRBV24-1 to TRBJ2-7, with D hard to call. The CDR3 consists of 15 residues. V lost 3 bases and J 2 bases, leaving 13 bases between the germline ends. Germline values: CDR1 KGHDR, CDR2 SFDVKD. As DNA, the CDR3 is TGTGCCACCAGTGATCCCCAGCAGCCCACCTACGAGCAGTACTTC. Translated, it gives CATSDPQQPTYEQYF.

The J gene is TRBJ2-3, the V gene TRBV5-1; unclear D gene. V was cut by 0 bases and J by 4 bases, with 9 bases left in between. Germline V lookup: CDR1 SGHRS, CDR2 YFSETQ. The CDR3 consists of 14 residues. The CDR3 here is CASSLDVGPDTQYF. Written as DNA, the CDR3 is TGCGCCAGCAGCTTGGACGTGGGCCCAGATACGCAGTATTTT.

This sequence joins TRBV18 and TRBJ1-1; no firm D call. The V end lost 4 bases, the J end lost 8 bases, and 8 bases lay between the germline ends. The germline V gene encodes CDR1 KGHSH and CDR2 LQKENI. The CDR3 runs 11 residues. The CDR3 DNA reads TGTGCCAGCTCACAACTAACAGAAGCTTTCTTT. This encodes CASSQLTEAFF.

The J gene is TRBJ2-7, the V gene TRBV10-3; 7 bases are a match to TRBD1. The germline V gene has CDR1 ENHRY and CDR2 SYGVKD. CDR3 length: 13 amino acids. V was clipped by 2 bases and J by 9 bases; unmatched bases: 7. In DNA, the CDR3 is TGTGCCATCAGTGAGGACAGGGTAGTCGCGCAGTACTTC. Amino acids: CAISEDRVVAQYF.

This clonotype has just a few counts. This chain joins TRBV7-2 and TRBJ1-2; no reliable D call. There are 13 residues in the CDR3. The V end lost 0 bases, the J end lost 7 bases, and 9 bases lay between the germline ends. CDR1 SGHTA and CDR2 FQGNSA come from the germline V gene. Here the CDR3 DNA reads TGTGCCAGCAGCTTAGCGATGAGGCGTGGCTACACCTTC. Amino acids: CASSLAMRRGYTF. Supplemented by reference TRBV7-2 and TRBJ1-2, the full variable domain reads GAGVSQSPSNKVTEKGKDVELRCDPISGHTALYWYRQSLGQGLEFLIYFQGNSAPDKSGLPSDRFSAERTGGSVSTLTIQRTQQEDSAVYLCASSLAMRRGYTFGSGTRLTVV.

The sample holds a few counts of this clonotype. The gene calls are TRBV10-3 and TRBJ2-7; D uncertain. The germline CDR1 and CDR2 sequences are ENHRY and SYGVKD. Between the trimmed V and J ends, which lost 1 base and 0 bases, there was a span of 4 bases. This CDR3 is built from 13 residues. CDR3 amino acids: CAISEYSSYEQYF. CDR3 coding DNA: TGTGCCATCAGTGAGTATAGCTCCTACGAGCAGTACTTC.

This clonotype was seen a handful of times. This sequence joins TRBV12-3 or TRBV12-4 and TRBJ2-1; TRBD2 agrees at 12 bases. This CDR3 region has 17 residues. The V gene end was trimmed by 5 bases and the J gene end by 6 bases; junction bases not matched to a gene: 11. CDR3 nucleotides: TGTGCCAGCAGTCCAGGCCTAGCGGGAGGGCCACGCAATGAGCAGTTCTTC. Amino acid sequence: CASSPGLAGGPRNEQFF.

This clonotype showed up just a few times. V and J are TRBV7-2 and TRBJ2-1; the D gene is possibly TRBD2 (6 bases). This CDR3 region has 16 residues. V was cut by 5 bases and J by 8 bases, with 22 bases left in between. Germline loops: CDR1 SGHTA, CDR2 FQGNSA. This CDR3 reads CASSPRDSRLGYEQFF. The CDR3 DNA reads as TGTGCCAGCAGCCCCCGGGACTCCAGGCTAGGCTATGAGCAGTTCTTC.

This clonotype came up a few times. The gene calls are TRBV7-9 and TRBJ2-1, with 7 nucleotides matching TRBD1. The germline V gene has CDR1 SEHNR and CDR2 FQNEAQ (reference sequence). The ends lost 5 bases at V and 7 bases at J; junction bases unmatched: 11. There are 15 residues in the CDR3. CDR3 sequence: CASSLDRVVRNEQFF. The CDR3 coding sequence is TGTGCCAGCAGCCTTGACAGGGTGGTTCGGAATGAGCAGTTCTTC.

A few counts support this clonotype. The chain carries TRBV19 and TRBJ2-5, with D perhaps matching TRBD1 or TRBD2 (5 bases each). V was trimmed by 9 bases and J by 4 bases, leaving 12 bases between them. This CDR3 spans 12 amino acids. Germline V gives CDR1 LNHDA, CDR2 SQIVND (reference sequence). CDR3 sequence: CARGREGETQYF. CDR3 nucleotides: TGTGCCAGGGGACGTGAGGGAGAGACCCAGTACTTC.

Many counts were recorded for this clonotype. The chain joins TRBV7-2 to TRBJ2-1; TRBD1 matches 10 bases. CDR3 size: 15 residues. Germline V gene data show CDR1 as SGHTA and CDR2 as FQGNSA. With V trimmed by 4 bases and J by 8 bases, 8 bases remained unmatched. CDR3 loop: CASSSRDRGSDEQFF. The CDR3 DNA reads as TGTGCCAGCAGCTCCCGGGACAGGGGAAGTGATGAGCAGTTCTTC.

This clonotype was recorded a few times. V is TRBV5-1 and J is TRBJ2-7; D unclear. Germline values: CDR1 SGHRS, CDR2 YFSETQ. V lost 4 bases and J 2 bases, leaving 10 bases between the germline ends. This CDR3 comprises 13 residues. CDR3 residues: CASSQPGTYEQYF. CDR3 sequence (DNA): TGCGCCAGCAGCCAACCTGGAACCTACGAGCAGTACTTC. Full variable domain (outside the CDR3, taken from reference TRBV5-1 and TRBJ2-7): KAGVTQTPRYLIKTRGQQVTLSCSPISGHRSVSWYQQTPGQGLQFLFEYFSETQRNKGNFPGRFSGRQFSNSRSEMNVSTLELGDSALYLCASSQPGTYEQYFGPGTRLTVT.

CDR3 loop: CASRTPGTYGYTF. The CDR3, as DNA: TGTGCCAGCAGGACACCGGGGACGTATGGCTACACCTTC. The chain joins TRBV6-1 to TRBJ1-2, with D maybe TRBD1 (5 bases). V dropped 6 bases and J dropped 5 bases, with 13 bases sitting between them. CDR1 and CDR2 from the germline V gene are MNHNS and SASEGT. The CDR3 spans 13 residues.

The gene calls are TRBV4-2 and TRBJ2-7, with D possibly TRBD2 on 6 matching bases. This CDR3 region has 16 residues. Trimming shortened V by 0 bases and J by 0 bases, and 12 bases separated the two germline ends. Germline lookup yields CDR1 LGHNA and CDR2 YNFKEQ. CDR3 residues: CASSQDEGGNSYEQYF. The CDR3 DNA sequence: TGTGCCAGCAGCCAAGATGAGGGAGGCAACTCCTACGAGCAGTACTTC.

The CDR3 region has the DNA TGTGCCAGCAGCCTCCAAACCGGGACTAACTACGAGCAGTACTTC. Protein sequence: CASSLQTGTNYEQYF. The chain carries TRBV7-2 and TRBJ2-7, with 7 bases identical to TRBD2. There are 15 residues in the CDR3. V lost 5 bases, J lost 3 bases, and 10 bases stayed unmatched. Germline values: CDR1 SGHTA, CDR2 FQGNSA.

The chain carries TRBV4-3 and TRBJ2-7; D possibly corresponds to TRBD2 (7 bases). Trimming stripped 7 bases from V and 3 bases from J, with 19 bases between. The CDR3 length is 15 residues. Germline CDR1 LGHNA, CDR2 YSLEER. The CDR3 DNA sequence: TGCGCCAGCAAGGTCAGGGGCGGGAGCCGCTACGAGCAGTACTTC. Protein sequence: CASKVRGGSRYEQYF.

This clonotype came up a few times. The chain is built from TRBV9 and TRBJ2-1, with 7 positions matching TRBD2. J gave up 4 bases and V 3 bases, and 10 bases lay outside the gene matches. CDR1 and CDR2 from the germline V gene are SGDLS and YYNGEE. There are 16 residues in the CDR3. The DNA for the CDR3 is TGTGCCAGCAGCGCCCCGGGCGGGAGTGCGTACAATGAGCAGTTCTTC. Its protein product is CASSAPGGSAYNEQFF.